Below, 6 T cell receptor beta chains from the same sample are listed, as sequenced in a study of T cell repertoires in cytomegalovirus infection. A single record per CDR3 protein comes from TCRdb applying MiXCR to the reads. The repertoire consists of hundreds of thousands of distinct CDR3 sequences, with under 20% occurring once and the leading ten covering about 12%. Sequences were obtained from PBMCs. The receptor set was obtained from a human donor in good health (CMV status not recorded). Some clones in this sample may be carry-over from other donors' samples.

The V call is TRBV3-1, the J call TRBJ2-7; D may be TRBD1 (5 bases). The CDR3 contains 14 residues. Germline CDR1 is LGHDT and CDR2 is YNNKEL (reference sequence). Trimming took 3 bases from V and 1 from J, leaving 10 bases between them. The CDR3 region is CASSQIDRSYEQYF. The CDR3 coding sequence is TGTGCCAGCAGCCAGATTGACAGATCCTACGAGCAGTACTTC.

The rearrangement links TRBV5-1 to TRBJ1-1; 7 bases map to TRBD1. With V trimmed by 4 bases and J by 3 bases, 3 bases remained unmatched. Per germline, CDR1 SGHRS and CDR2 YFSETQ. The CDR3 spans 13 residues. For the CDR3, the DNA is TGCGCCAGCAGCCAGGGGGGATACACTGAAGCTTTCTTT. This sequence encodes CASSQGGYTEAFF.

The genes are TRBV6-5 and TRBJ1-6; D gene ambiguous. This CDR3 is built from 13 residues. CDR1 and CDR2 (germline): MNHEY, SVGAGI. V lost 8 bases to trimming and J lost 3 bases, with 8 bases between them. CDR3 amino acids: CASAPHYNSPLHF. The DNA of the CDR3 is TGTGCCAGCGCGCCCCACTATAATTCACCCCTCCACTTT.

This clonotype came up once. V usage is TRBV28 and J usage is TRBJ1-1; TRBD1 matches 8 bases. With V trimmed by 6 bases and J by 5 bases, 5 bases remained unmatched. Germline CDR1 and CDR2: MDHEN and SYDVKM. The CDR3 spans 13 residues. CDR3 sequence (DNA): TGTGCCAGCAGGACGGACAGGGCGACTGAAGCTTTCTTT. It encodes CASRTDRATEAFF.

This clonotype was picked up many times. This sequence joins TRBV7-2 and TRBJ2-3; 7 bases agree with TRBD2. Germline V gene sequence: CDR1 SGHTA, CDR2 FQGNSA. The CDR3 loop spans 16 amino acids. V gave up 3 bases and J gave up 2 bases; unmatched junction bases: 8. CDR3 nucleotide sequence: TGTGCCAGCAGCTTCATGGCTAGCGGCTACACAGATACGCAGTATTTT. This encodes CASSFMASGYTDTQYF.

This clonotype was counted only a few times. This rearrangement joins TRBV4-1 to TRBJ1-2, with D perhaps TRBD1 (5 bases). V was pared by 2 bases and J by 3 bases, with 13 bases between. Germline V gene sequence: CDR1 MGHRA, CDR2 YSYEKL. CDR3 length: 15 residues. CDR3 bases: TGCGCCAGCAGCCAACTGACAGTGACCGACTATGGCTACACCTTC. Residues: CASSQLTVTDYGYTF.